The 6 T cell receptor beta chains below come from one sample, sequenced in a study of T cell responses to AZD1222 COVID-19 vaccine. The method was immunoSEQ multiplex PCR; TCRdb's version includes in-frame clones alone and lacks a portion of them. The table has over 150,000 clones, roughly nine tenths seen once. Sequenced material: peripheral blood, taken on day 0 of AZD1222 vaccination. Receptor source: an adult in good health.

This clone has a single count. The V call is TRBV19, the J call TRBJ1-1; weak D call: TRBD1 (5 bases). Germline-derived CDR1 and CDR2 are LNHDA and SQIVND (reference sequence). Trimming pared 5 bases from V and 4 bases from J, leaving 14 bases between. The CDR3 consists of 14 residues. CDR3 loop: CASSPGGRGTEAFF. The DNA of the CDR3 is TGTGCCAGTAGTCCTGGTGGAAGGGGCACTGAAGCTTTCTTT.

V gene TRBV9 combines with J gene TRBJ1-2; no clear D. Germline V gene data show CDR1 as SGDLS and CDR2 as YYNGEE. This CDR3 has 13 amino acids. V was clipped by 0 bases and J by 2 bases, with 5 bases between them. The CDR3 region has the DNA TGTGCCAGCAGCGTAGGCATGAACTATGGCTACACCTTC. It translates to CASSVGMNYGYTF.

The rearrangement joins TRBV14 to TRBJ2-1; TRBD1 might be the D (6 bases). The V end lost 3 bases, the J end lost 4 bases, and 7 bases lay between the germline ends. Germline lookup yields CDR1 SGHDN and CDR2 FVKESK. This CDR3 spans 13 amino acids. The CDR3 sequence: CASSQTGYNEQFF. CDR3 in DNA: TGTGCCAGCAGCCAGACAGGTTACAATGAGCAGTTCTTC.

The gene calls are TRBV7-2 and TRBJ2-7; 7 nucleotides match TRBD2. V gave up 1 base and J gave up 2 bases; unmatched junction bases: 5. The CDR3 covers 15 residues. CDR1 SGHTA and CDR2 FQGNSA come from the germline V gene. CDR3 protein: CASSLGAGQPYEQYF. The CDR3 bases are TGTGCCAGCAGCTTAGGAGCGGGGCAACCCTACGAGCAGTACTTC.

This chain joins TRBV5-4 and TRBJ1-2; no definite D call. The V end was cut by 0 bases, the J end by 0 bases, with 9 bases between. The CDR3 runs to 15 residues. CDR1 is SGHNT, CDR2 YYREEE, per germline (reference sequence). In DNA form, the CDR3 reads TGTGCCAGCAGCTTGGTAGCCGGAGCTAACTATGGCTACACCTTC. Translation: CASSLVAGANYGYTF. Variable domain in full (rest from reference TRBV5-4 and TRBJ1-2): ETGVTQSPTHLIKTRGQQVTLRCSSQSGHNTVSWYQQALGQGPQFIFQYYREEENGRGNFPPRFSGLQFPNYSSELNVNALELDDSALYLCASSLVAGANYGYTFGSGTRLTVV.

A word on this clone: This same CDR3 is encoded by further DNA sequences in the sample. The chain joins TRBV18 to TRBJ1-6; D is possibly TRBD1 (5 bases). Trimming removed 3 bases at V and 4 bases at J, with 7 bases between. The CDR3 length is 14 residues. Germline CDR1 is KGHSH and CDR2 is LQKENI. DNA of the CDR3: TGTGCCAGCTCACCGCAGGGATATAATTCACCCCTCCACTTT. Protein: CASSPQGYNSPLHF.